The entry below describes one TCR beta chain. What it binds is not known. TCRdb keeps only in-frame clones here, not all; method: immunoSEQ multiplex PCR. The table includes 40,000 to 55,000 clones, 80% to 90% detected once. The data originate from a study of graft-versus-host responses after intestinal transplantation. Study information: All of the recipients had induction that used anti-thymocyte globulin, then tacrolimus and steroids for about 3 years. Findings and limits, study-wide: Graft-donor T cell macrochimerism in patients accompanied high graft-versus-host to host-versus-graft clonal ratios in allografts.

In germline, CDR1 is MNHNS, CDR2 SASEGT. CDR3 length: 13 residues. The V and J ends lost 7 bases and 8 bases respectively, with 12 bases between them. The receptor comes from a human donor who was the organ donor for an intestinal transplant. The sample consisted of unstimulated CD4+ T cells sorted from spleen or lymph node cells, taken before transplant. This chain joins TRBV6-1 and TRBJ1-6; D is possibly TRBD1 (6 bases). The DNA of the CDR3 is TGTGCCAGCACCGGGACAAGCGATTCACCCCTCCACTTT. Translation: CASTGTSDSPLHF.